The clone carrying this T cell receptor beta chain has a count of ten or more. The data were taken from a study of molecular identifiers for immune sequencing clone quantification. This CDR3 is 16 amino acids long. Germline CDR1 and CDR2: MNHEY and SMNVEV (reference sequence). Trimming cost V 0 bases and J 5 bases; bases outside gene matches: 9. In preparing bulk TCR libraries, previously described methods and listed TCR primers were used. MiXCR, applied by TCRdb to the PCR reads, yields one record per CDR3 protein. Of about 640,000 distinct CDR3 sequences listed, about 20% are singletons. Sequencing was done on a sample of naive CD8+ T cells from blood, with Jurkat cell RNA spiked in. Subset indicated: FACS-sorted CD8+CD4-CCR7+CD45RA+ naive T cells. The source of this sequence is a human donor in good health. Some libraries in this study had Jurkat cell RNA spiked in. V usage is TRBV27 and J usage is TRBJ2-7; 8 nucleotides agree with TRBD2. The CDR3 nucleotides are TGTGCCAGCAGTTTATCTAAGAGCGGGAGCCGCCACGAGCAGTACTTC. This gives the protein CASSLSKSGSRHEQYF.